A selection of T cell receptor beta chains follows, all from one sample in a study of T-cell memory formation after mild COVID-19. TCRdb recomputed calls from the 5' RACE reads with MiXCR, one row per CDR3 protein. Of hundreds of thousands of distinct CDR3 sequences listed, about 17% are singletons. The sequenced material came from PBMCs or a T cell subset sorted from them (not recorded which). Receptors were obtained from a man younger than 30 who had mild COVID-19 (a few samples of this study predate the infection). Cell type and time point are not known. CDR3s include the opening cysteine and the closing phenylalanine or tryptophan. The order of the fields is J gene, clone size, V gene, D gene, CDR3 DNA, CDR3 protein. D genes are given only for firm matches. Clone sizes are given selectively: once, few, many, or a class where the clone is expanded.

TRBJ1-5 | few | TRBV7-2 | NA | TGTGCCAGCAGCTCATGGACAGATCAGCCCCAGCATTTT | CASSSWTDQPQHF
TRBJ2-5 | many | TRBV5-1 | NA | TGCGCCAGCAGCTTGGTCGGGGCCTTTGGGGAGACCCAGTACTTC | CASSLVGAFGETQYF
TRBJ1-4 | NA | TRBV7-8 | NA | TGTGCCAGCAGCTTAAGCGTCGGAAAAAAACTGTTTTTT | CASSLSVGKKLFF
TRBJ2-1 | few | TRBV5-1 | NA | TGCGCCAGCAGCGGTGGGGGGGCTGGTGAGCAGTTCTTC | CASSGGGAGEQFF
TRBJ2-3 | NA | TRBV4-3 | NA | TGCGCCAGCAGCCACAGGACAGCAGGGGATGGGACAGATACGCAGTATTTT | CASSHRTAGDGTDTQYF
TRBJ2-5 | NA | TRBV14 | NA | TGTGCCAGCAGCCAAGATTTCACCATAGAGACCCAGTACTTC | CASSQDFTIETQYF
TRBJ2-1 | few | TRBV21-1 | NA | NA | CASSLVGTGARREQFF
TRBJ2-5 | few | TRBV5-1 | TRBD1 | TGCGCCAGCAGCGAACGGACAGGTCGGGAGACCCAGTACTTC | CASSERTGRETQYF
TRBJ1-5 | once | TRBV18 | NA | TGTGCCAGCTCATTCTTCCGGGCCGGAAATAACAATCAGCCCCAGCATTTT | CASSFFRAGNNNQPQHF
TRBJ2-4 | few | TRBV5-1 | NA | TGCGCCAGCAGCTTGGCGGGGGGCGTGAACATTCAGTACTTC | CASSLAGGVNIQYF
TRBJ2-3 | many | TRBV4-2 | TRBD1 | TGTGCCAGCAGCCAAGATCTTCACAGGGGTCGCACAGATACGCAGTATTTT | CASSQDLHRGRTDTQYF
TRBJ2-1 | few | TRBV7-2 | TRBD1 | TGTGCCAGCAGTTCGACAGGGAGCGAGCAGTTCTTC | CASSSTGSEQFF
TRBJ2-1 | NA | TRBV5-1 | TRBD2 | TGCGCCAGCAGCTTGGGGGGGACTAGCGGCTACAATGAGCAGTTCTTC | CASSLGGTSGYNEQFF
TRBJ2-1 | few | TRBV18 | NA | TGTGCCAGCTCACCGGTAGTAGCGAAGGAAAATGAGCAGTTCTTC | CASSPVVAKENEQFF
TRBJ1-6 | NA | TRBV7-9 | NA | TGTGCCAGCAGCTTAGACGGGGCTTCACCCCTCCACTTT | CASSLDGASPLHF
TRBJ2-5 | few | TRBV7-2 | NA | TGTGCCAGCAGCCTACCCCAAGAGACCCAGTACTTC | CASSLPQETQYF
TRBJ2-7 | NA | TRBV19 | NA | TGTGCCAGTAGTATCTGTTTTGGTGGGCGGGAATGCTCCTACGAGCAGTACTTC | CASSICFGGRECSYEQYF
TRBJ2-4 | NA | TRBV5-1 | TRBD1 | TGCGCCAGCAGCTTGGGACAGGGGGTTGACAAAAACATTCAGTACTTC | CASSLGQGVDKNIQYF
TRBJ2-7 | NA | TRBV10-3 | NA | TGTGCCATCAGTGAATTTCCGACCGCGGGATACGAGCAGTACTTC | CAISEFPTAGYEQYF
TRBJ2-3 | many | TRBV27 | TRBD1 | TGTGCCAGCAGTAAAGCGGGACAGGGACGTCAATATACGCAGTATTTT | CASSKAGQGRQYTQYF
TRBJ2-3 | NA | TRBV7-2 | TRBD2 | TGTGCCAGCAGCTTCCCCACGACTAGCGGGGGGGCCGCAGATACGCAGTATTTT | CASSFPTTSGGAADTQYF
TRBJ2-7 | NA | TRBV18 | NA | TGTGCCAGCTCACCGGACAGAATAACCTACGAGCAGTACTTC | CASSPDRITYEQYF
TRBJ2-1 | few | TRBV6-4 | TRBD2 | TGTGCCAGCAGTGAAGCGGCTAGCGGGGGAAGACGCAATGAGCAGTTCTTC | CASSEAASGGRRNEQFF
TRBJ1-1 | NA | TRBV11-2 | NA | TGTGCCAGCAGCCGGGGCCTCCCTCCGGCTGAAGCTTTCTTT | CASSRGLPPAEAFF
TRBJ2-2 | few | TRBV7-9 | NA | TGTGCCAGCAGCTTAGTGGTCGGAACCGGGGAGCTGTTTTTT | CASSLVVGTGELFF
TRBJ2-7 | NA | TRBV5-1 | NA | TGCGCCAGCAGCTTGGAGGTCCGAGGCTACGAGCAGTACTTC | CASSLEVRGYEQYF
TRBJ1-5 | NA | TRBV24-1 | NA | TGTGCCACCAGTGATTTGGGCAGGGAAAATCAGCCCCAGCATTTT | CATSDLGRENQPQHF
TRBJ2-7 | few | TRBV28 | NA | TGTGCCAGCAGTTTGCCAGGACCCTACGAGCAGTACTTC | CASSLPGPYEQYF
TRBJ1-2 | few | TRBV7-9 | NA | TGTGCCAGCAGCTTAGTAGGAGGAGGTAACTATGGCTACACCTTC | CASSLVGGGNYGYTF
TRBJ1-1 | NA | TRBV6-5 | NA | TGTGCCAGCAGTTATTTGGGGCAGGTAAAAGCTTTCTTT | CASSYLGQVKAFF
TRBJ2-3 | many | TRBV13 | NA | TGTGCCAGCAGCTTAGCGCTGAGTACGCAGTATTTT | CASSLALSTQYF
TRBJ1-1 | few | TRBV3-1 | NA | TGTGCCAGCAGCCAAGGGGCTCAGGCTTTCTTT | CASSQGAQAFF
TRBJ1-2 | NA | TRBV5-1 | NA | TGCGCCAGCAGCTTGGTGGGGGAGGGCGGCTACACCTTC | CASSLVGEGGYTF
TRBJ2-7 | NA | TRBV7-2 | NA | TGTGCCAGCAGCTTAGCACGGGACTACGAGCAGTACTTC | CASSLARDYEQYF
TRBJ2-3 | few | TRBV20-1 | NA | TGCAGTGGGGGTCGGGGTAGCACAGATACGCAGTATTTT | CSGGRGSTDTQYF
TRBJ1-1 | few | TRBV3-1 | NA | TGTGCCAGCAGCCAGTACGGGGCGGACACTGAAGCTTTCTTT | CASSQYGADTEAFF
TRBJ2-5 | few | TRBV3-1 | NA | TGTGCCAGCAGCCAAGAGCGGAGAGAGACCCAGTACTTC | CASSQERRETQYF
TRBJ2-7 | many | TRBV27 | TRBD2 | TGTGCCACCCACCGCCTAGCGGGGGGCCGGACCTACGAGCAGTACTTC | CATHRLAGGRTYEQYF
TRBJ2-3 | NA | TRBV2 | NA | TGTGCCAGCAGTGGACCCGGTAGGGATACGCAGTATTTT | CASSGPGRDTQYF
TRBJ2-7 | few | TRBV9 | NA | TGTGCCAGCAGCGTAGGGACCGAGGGGGGCGAGCAGTACTTC | CASSVGTEGGEQYF
TRBJ1-1 | few | TRBV6-1 | NA | TGTGCCAGCAGTATCGGGGCTCCGGGCACTGAAGCTTTCTTT | CASSIGAPGTEAFF
TRBJ2-5 | NA | TRBV5-6 | TRBD2 | TGTGCCAGCAGCTTGACTAGCGGAAACCAAGAGACCCAGTACTTC | CASSLTSGNQETQYF
TRBJ2-2 | few | TRBV7-9 | TRBD1 | TGTGCCAGCAGCTTAGGTTTGGATTCAGGGGGAGACACCGGGGAGCTGTTTTTT | CASSLGLDSGGDTGELFF
TRBJ1-6 | NA | TRBV6-5 | NA | TGTGCCAGCCGTACCTATAATTCACCCCTCCACTTT | CASRTYNSPLHF
TRBJ2-2 | NA | TRBV20-1 | NA | TGCAGTGCTAGAGATCGTAGGGGCCTGAGCGCCGGGGAGCTGTTTTTT | CSARDRRGLSAGELFF
TRBJ2-1 | NA | TRBV7-6 | TRBD1 | TGTGCCAGCAGCTTAGGGGTAGGCAGTACAGGGGGCCAAAATGAGCAGTTCTTC | CASSLGVGSTGGQNEQFF
TRBJ1-5 | many | TRBV7-9 | NA | TGTGCCAGCAGCTTATTGGGGGCTGATCAGCCCCAGCATTTT | CASSLLGADQPQHF
TRBJ1-5 | NA | TRBV12-3/TRBV12-4 | NA | TGTGCCAGCAGTTTAGGCGCCTCCTACCCCAATCAGCCCCAGCATTTT | CASSLGASYPNQPQHF
TRBJ1-2 | many | TRBV12-3/TRBV12-4 | NA | TGTGCCAGCAGTCGGAGAGGACCCGGCTACACCTTC | CASSRRGPGYTF
TRBJ2-1 | few | TRBV9 | TRBD2 | TGTGCCAGCAGCGTAGCTAGCGGGGGGCCTGAATTGGATGAGCAGTTCTTC | CASSVASGGPELDEQFF
TRBJ2-1 | many | TRBV7-7 | NA | TGTGCCAGCAGCTTAGATGGTGGGGATGAGCAGTTCTTC | CASSLDGGDEQFF
TRBJ1-4 | NA | TRBV7-2 | NA | TGTGCCAGCAGCTCTACCAGGGCAGGGGTCGAAAAACTGTTTTTT | CASSSTRAGVEKLFF
TRBJ2-3 | NA | TRBV7-9 | TRBD2 | TGTGCCAGCTTTTCTCAGCGGGGGGCGTGGGATACGCAGTATTTT | CASFSQRGAWDTQYF